These 3 T cell receptor beta chains came from one sample sequenced in a study of STAT3 mutations in large granular lymphocyte leukemia. Study findings and constraints: Every T-LGLL patient had at least one immunodominant TCRbeta clonotype.

Assay used: immunoSEQ multiplex PCR; TCRdb lists only in-frame clones, some missing. This table has about 10,000 clones, 88% appearing once. These receptors have no known antigen. Sequenced input: peripheral blood mononuclear cells. The receptors were sampled from a man aged 55 to 70 with T-cell large granular lymphocyte leukemia. Some clones in this sample may be carry-over from other donors' samples.

This chain links TRBV10-2 with TRBJ2-7; D tentatively reads TRBD1 or TRBD2 (5 bases each). Germline V lookup: CDR1 WSHSY, CDR2 SAAADI. This CDR3 region has 16 residues. V was trimmed by 2 bases and J by 2 bases, leaving 16 bases between them. CDR3 bases: TGCGCCAGCAGTGAGGCCCTACCGGGACGGACCTACGAGCAGTACTTC. As protein: CASSEALPGRTYEQYF.

The CDR3 region is CASSFPPGDEQYF. The CDR3 DNA reads as TGTGCCAGCAGCTTCCCCCCCGGGGACGAGCAGTACTTC. The rearrangement uses TRBV11-1 and TRBJ2-7, with a weak D call TRBD2 (5 bases). This CDR3 has 13 amino acids. The germline V gene has CDR1 SGHAT and CDR2 FQDESV (reference sequence). Trimming left V 3 bases short and J 5 bases short, with 11 bases between.

The chain is built from TRBV9 and TRBJ2-3; unclear D gene. Trimming took off 6 bases at V and 7 bases at J, with 15 bases between the two ends. Per the germline V gene, CDR1 is SGDLS and CDR2 is YYNGEE. The CDR3 spans 13 residues. The CDR3 DNA follows: TGTGCCAGCACCCCCGGTGGTGCCTATACGCAGTATTTT. It translates to CASTPGGAYTQYF.